The sequence of this T cell receptor (beta chain) was determined in a study of blood T cell repertoires in COVID-19. CDR1 is SNHLY and CDR2 is FYNNEI in the germline V gene. CDR3 length: 13 amino acids. Deletions cut 8 bases from V and 6 bases from J, with 16 bases between. The table lists this clone with a count of one. The data were produced by immunoSEQ multiplex PCR, yet TCRdb's version contains in-frame clones alone and is incomplete. The table has some 320,000 clones, about 92% seen once; the top ten hold approximately 2.5%. The origin of this receptor is a man aged 55 to 70 who had recovered from COVID-19. The chain combines TRBV2 with TRBJ1-1; TRBD1 is a possible D gene (5 bases). Sequencing was performed on PBMCs or T cells enriched from blood (not recorded which). CDR3: CASDRDRVAEAFF. In DNA form, the CDR3 reads TGTGCCAGCGACAGAGACCGCGTGGCTGAAGCTTTCTTT.